This T cell receptor (beta chain) emerged from a study of molecular identifiers for immune sequencing clone quantification. Study findings and constraints: Spiked Jurkat TCR RNA from one cell was reportedly detectable among around 1 million naive cells. Clone sizes that are highly expanded could be underestimated when identical TCR molecules share a barcode.

TCRdb redid the calling of the PCR reads with MiXCR, one entry per CDR3 protein. The data contain about 100,000 distinct CDR3 sequences, 36% of them singletons. This CDR3 spans 13 amino acids. Germline V gives CDR1 PRHDT, CDR2 FYEKMQ (reference sequence). V was clipped by 3 bases and J by 4 bases, with 9 bases between them. In its sample, this clonotype was seen a few times. Antigen unknown. Preparation of naive CD8 libraries involved roughly 18,000 to 1,100,000 sorted cells and 10%, 30% or 50% RNA. Naive CD8 T cells were picked out by sorting for CD8+CD4-CCR7+CD45RA+. The clonotype was recovered from a human donor in good health. Some libraries in this study had Jurkat cell RNA spiked in. The chain joins TRBV13 to TRBJ2-5; no firm D call. The sample comprised naive CD8+ T cells from blood, with Jurkat cell RNA spiked in. As for subset: FACS-sorted CD8+CD4-CCR7+CD45RA+ naive T cells. In DNA form, the CDR3 reads TGTGCCAGCAGCTTGTGGGATAGAGAGACCCAGTACTTC. Protein: CASSLWDRETQYF.